This TCR beta chain was identified during a study of blood T cells in healthy people across ages. Drawing of peripheral blood yielded roughly 9.3 milliliters from each donor. Total RNA was extracted at no less than 6 micrograms per sample. Combining a sample-barcoded 5' primer with a J-beta primer mix, a second PCR ran for roughly 7 to 11 cycles. Each of the samples gave a minimum of 3 million paired-end reads that contained CDR3. Each CDR3 protein gets one entry after TCRdb re-called the 5' RACE reads with MiXCR. The repertoire holds 650,000 to 1,000,000 distinct CDR3 sequences, around 36% seen once, with 10% to 15% in the top ten. Regarding the study as a whole: TCR beta diversity per million T cells fell roughly linearly with age.

CDR3 size: 14 residues. Trimming took 3 bases from V and 0 from J, leaving 7 bases between them. Remarks on this clonotype: Its antigen is unknown. The likely explanation is a read error, given a far larger clone one base away.

This TCR derives from a young man in good health. J is TRBJ2-3 and V is TRBV12-3 or TRBV12-4; D gene unclear. Sequencing was carried out using blood. This CDR3 is CASSFGVSTDTQYF. DNA for the CDR3: TGTGCCAGCAGTTTTGGGGTGAGCACAGATACGCAGTATTTT.